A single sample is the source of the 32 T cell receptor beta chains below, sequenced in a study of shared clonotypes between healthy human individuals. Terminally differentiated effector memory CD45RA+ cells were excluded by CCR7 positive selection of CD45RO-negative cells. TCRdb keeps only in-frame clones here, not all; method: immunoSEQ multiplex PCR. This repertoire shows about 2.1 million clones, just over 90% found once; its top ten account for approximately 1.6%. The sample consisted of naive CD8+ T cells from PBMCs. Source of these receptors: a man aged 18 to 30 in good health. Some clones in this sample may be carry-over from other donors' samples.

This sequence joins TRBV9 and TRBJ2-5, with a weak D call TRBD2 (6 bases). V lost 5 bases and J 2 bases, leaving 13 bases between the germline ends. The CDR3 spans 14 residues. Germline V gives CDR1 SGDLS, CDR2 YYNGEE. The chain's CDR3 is CASSSGAKQETQYF. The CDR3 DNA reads TGTGCCAGCAGTAGCGGAGCAAAACAAGAGACCCAGTACTTC.

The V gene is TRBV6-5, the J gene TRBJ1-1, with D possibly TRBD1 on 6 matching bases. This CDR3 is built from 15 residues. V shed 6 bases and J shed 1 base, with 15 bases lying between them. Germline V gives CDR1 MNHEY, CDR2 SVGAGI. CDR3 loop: CASRSRGARNTEAFF. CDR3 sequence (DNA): TGTGCCAGCAGGTCCAGGGGCGCGAGGAACACTGAAGCTTTCTTT.

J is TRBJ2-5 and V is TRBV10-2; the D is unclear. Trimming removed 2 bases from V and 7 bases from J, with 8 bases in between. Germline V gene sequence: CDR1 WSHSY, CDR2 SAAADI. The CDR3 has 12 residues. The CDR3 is CASSELRGTQYF. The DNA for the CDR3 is TGCGCCAGCAGTGAGCTCCGCGGGACCCAGTACTTC.

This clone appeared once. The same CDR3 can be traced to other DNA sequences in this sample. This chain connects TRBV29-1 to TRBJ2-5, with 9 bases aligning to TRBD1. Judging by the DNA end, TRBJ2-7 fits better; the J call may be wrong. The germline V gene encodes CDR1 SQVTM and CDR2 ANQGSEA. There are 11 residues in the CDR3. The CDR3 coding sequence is TGCAGCGTACGACAGGGGGGCGAGCAGTACTTC. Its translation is CSVRQGGEQYF.

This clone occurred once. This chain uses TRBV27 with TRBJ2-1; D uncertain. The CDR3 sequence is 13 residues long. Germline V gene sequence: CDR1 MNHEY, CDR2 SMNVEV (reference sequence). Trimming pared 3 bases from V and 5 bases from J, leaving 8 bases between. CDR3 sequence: CASSLIVDNEQFF. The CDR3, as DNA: TGTGCCAGCAGTTTGATCGTGGACAATGAGCAGTTCTTC.

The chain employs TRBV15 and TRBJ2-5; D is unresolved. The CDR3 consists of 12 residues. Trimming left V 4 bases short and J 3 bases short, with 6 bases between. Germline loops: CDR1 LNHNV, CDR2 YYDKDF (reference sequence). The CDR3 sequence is CATSTGEETQYF. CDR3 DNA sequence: TGTGCCACCAGCACCGGTGAAGAGACCCAGTACTTC.

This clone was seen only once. CDR3 protein: CASSYGTGLMDYTF. Here the CDR3 DNA reads TGTGCCAGCAGTTACGGGACGGGCCTTATGGACTACACCTTC. This chain links TRBV6-5 with TRBJ1-2; tentatively, D is TRBD1 (5 bases). Trimming stripped 2 bases from V and 10 bases from J, with 17 bases between. The V gene's germline CDR1 is MNHEY and CDR2 SVGAGI. The CDR3 totals 14 residues.

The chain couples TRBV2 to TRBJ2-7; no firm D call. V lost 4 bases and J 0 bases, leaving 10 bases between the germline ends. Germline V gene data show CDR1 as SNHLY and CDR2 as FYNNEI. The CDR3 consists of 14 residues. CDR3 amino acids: CASSGPSSSYEQYF. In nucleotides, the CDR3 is TGTGCCAGCAGTGGACCCTCGAGCTCCTACGAGCAGTACTTC.

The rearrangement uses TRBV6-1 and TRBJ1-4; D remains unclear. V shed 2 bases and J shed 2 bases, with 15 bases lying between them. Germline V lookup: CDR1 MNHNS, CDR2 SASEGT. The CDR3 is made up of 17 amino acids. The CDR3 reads CASSESRWGSTNEKLFF. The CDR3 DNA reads TGTGCCAGCAGTGAATCAAGGTGGGGATCTACTAATGAAAAACTGTTTTTT.

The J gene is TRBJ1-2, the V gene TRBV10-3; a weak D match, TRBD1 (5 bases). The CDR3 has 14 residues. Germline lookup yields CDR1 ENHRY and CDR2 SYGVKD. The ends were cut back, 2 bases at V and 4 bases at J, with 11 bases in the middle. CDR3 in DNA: TGTGCCATCAGTGAGCCCAGGGAGGGCTATGGCTACACCTTC. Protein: CAISEPREGYGYTF.

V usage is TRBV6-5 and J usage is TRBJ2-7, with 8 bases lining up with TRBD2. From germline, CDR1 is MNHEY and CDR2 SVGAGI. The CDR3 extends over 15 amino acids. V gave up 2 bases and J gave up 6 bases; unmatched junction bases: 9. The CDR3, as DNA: TGTGCCAGCAGTTACGATAACGGGAGGGCCAGCGAGCAGTACTTC. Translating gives CASSYDNGRASEQYF.

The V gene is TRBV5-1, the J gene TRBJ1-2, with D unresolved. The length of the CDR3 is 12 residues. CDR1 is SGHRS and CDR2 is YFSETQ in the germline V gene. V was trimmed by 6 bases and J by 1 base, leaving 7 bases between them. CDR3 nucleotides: TGCGCCAGCAAATCTAGTAACTATGGCTACACCTTC. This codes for CASKSSNYGYTF.

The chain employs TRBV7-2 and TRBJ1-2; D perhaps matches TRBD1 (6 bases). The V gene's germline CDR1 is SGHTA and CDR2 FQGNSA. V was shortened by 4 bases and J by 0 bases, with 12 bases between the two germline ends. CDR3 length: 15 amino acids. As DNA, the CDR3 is TGTGCCAGCAGCTCTGTAGGGGGGGCTAACTATGGCTACACCTTC. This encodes CASSSVGGANYGYTF.

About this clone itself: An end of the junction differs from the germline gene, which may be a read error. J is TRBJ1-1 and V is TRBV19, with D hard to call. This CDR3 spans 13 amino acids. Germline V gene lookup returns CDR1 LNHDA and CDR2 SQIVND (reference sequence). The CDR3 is CASSISRFTEAFF. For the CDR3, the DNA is TGTGCCAGTAGTATTAGTAGGTTCACTGAGGCTTTCTTT. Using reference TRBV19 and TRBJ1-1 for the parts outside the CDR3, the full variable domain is DGGITQSPKYLFRKEGQNVTLSCEQNLNHDAMYWYRQDPGQGLRLIYYSQIVNDFQKGDIAEGYSVSREKKESFPLTVTSAQKNPTAFYLCASSISRFTEAFFGQGTRLTVV.

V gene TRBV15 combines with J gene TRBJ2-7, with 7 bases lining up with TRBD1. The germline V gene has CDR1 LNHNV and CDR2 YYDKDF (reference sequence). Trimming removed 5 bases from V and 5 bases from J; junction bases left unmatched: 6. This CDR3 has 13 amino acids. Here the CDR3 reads CATSDRDGHEQYF. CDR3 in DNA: TGTGCCACCAGCGACAGGGATGGCCACGAGCAGTACTTC.

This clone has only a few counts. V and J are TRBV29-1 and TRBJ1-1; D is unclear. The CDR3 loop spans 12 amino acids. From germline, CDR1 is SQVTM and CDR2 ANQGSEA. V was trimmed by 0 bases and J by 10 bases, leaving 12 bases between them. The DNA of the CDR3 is TGCAGCGTTGAAGAATCGAGCCCTGGAGCTTTCTTT. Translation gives CSVEESSPGAFF.

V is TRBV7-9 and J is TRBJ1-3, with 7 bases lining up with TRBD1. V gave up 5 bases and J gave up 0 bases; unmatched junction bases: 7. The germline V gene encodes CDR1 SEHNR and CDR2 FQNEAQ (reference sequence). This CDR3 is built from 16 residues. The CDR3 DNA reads TGTGCCAGCAGCCCGACCGGGACAGACTCTGGAAACACCATATATTTT. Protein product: CASSPTGTDSGNTIYF.

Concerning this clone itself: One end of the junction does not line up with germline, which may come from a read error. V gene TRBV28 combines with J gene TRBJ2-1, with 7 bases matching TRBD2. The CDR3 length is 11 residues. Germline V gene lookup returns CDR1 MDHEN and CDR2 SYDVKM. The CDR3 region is CASSLAALVLF. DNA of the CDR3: TGTGCCAGCAGTCTAGCGGCGCTGGTGCTCTTC. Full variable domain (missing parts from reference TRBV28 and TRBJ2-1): DVKVTQSSRYLVKRTGEKVFLECVQDMDHENMFWYRQDPGLGLRLIYFSYDVKMKEKGDIPEGYSVSREKKERFSLILESASTNQTSMYLCASSLAALVLFGPGTRLTVL.

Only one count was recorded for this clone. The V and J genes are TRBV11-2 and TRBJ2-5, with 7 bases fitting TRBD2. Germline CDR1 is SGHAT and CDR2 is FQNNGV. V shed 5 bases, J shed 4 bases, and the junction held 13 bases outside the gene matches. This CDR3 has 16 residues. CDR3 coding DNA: TGTGCCAGCAGCCCTAATAGCGCGGGAGTCGGAGAGACCCAGTACTTC. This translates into CASSPNSAGVGETQYF.

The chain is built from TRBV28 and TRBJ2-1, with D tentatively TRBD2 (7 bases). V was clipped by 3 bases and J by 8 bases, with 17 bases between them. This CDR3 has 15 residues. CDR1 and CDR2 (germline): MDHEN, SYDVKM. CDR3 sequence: CASSFPPGGRDEQFF. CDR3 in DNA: TGTGCCAGCAGTTTTCCCCCGGGGGGCCGCGATGAGCAGTTCTTC. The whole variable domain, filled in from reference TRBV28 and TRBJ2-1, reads DVKVTQSSRYLVKRTGEKVFLECVQDMDHENMFWYRQDPGLGLRLIYFSYDVKMKEKGDIPEGYSVSREKKERFSLILESASTNQTSMYLCASSFPPGGRDEQFFGPGTRLTVL.

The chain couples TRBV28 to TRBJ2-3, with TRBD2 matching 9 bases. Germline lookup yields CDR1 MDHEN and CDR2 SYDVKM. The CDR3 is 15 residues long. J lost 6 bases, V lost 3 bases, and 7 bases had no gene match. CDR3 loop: CASSLGGRAADTQYF. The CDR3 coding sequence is TGTGCCAGCAGTTTGGGCGGGAGGGCCGCGGATACGCAGTATTTT. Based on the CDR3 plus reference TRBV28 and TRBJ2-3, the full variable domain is DVKVTQSSRYLVKRTGEKVFLECVQDMDHENMFWYRQDPGLGLRLIYFSYDVKMKEKGDIPEGYSVSREKKERFSLILESASTNQTSMYLCASSLGGRAADTQYFGPGTRLTVL.

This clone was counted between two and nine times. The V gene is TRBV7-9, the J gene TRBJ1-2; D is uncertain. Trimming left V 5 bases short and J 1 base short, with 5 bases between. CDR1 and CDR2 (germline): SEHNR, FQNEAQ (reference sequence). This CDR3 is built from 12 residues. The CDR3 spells CASSPVNYGYTF. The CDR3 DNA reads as TGTGCCAGCAGCCCGGTTAACTATGGCTACACCTTC.

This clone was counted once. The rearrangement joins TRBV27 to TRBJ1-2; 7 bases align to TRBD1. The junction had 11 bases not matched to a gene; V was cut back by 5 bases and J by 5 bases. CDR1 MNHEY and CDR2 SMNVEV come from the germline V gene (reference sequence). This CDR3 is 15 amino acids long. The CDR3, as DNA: TGTGCCAGCAGTCTAGAGGGGGCCCCCTCGTATGGCTACACCTTC. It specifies CASSLEGAPSYGYTF.

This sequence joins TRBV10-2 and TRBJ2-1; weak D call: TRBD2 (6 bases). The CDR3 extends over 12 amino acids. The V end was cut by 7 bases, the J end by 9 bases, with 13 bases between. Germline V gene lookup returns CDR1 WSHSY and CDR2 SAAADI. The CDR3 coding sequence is TGCGCCAGCACCCCAAGGGGAGGTGAGCAGTTCTTC. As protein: CASTPRGGEQFF.

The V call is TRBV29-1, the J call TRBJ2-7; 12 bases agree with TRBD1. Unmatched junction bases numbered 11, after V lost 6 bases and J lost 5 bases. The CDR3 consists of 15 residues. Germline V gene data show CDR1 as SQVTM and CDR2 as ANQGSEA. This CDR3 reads CSVVGTGTGGDEQYF. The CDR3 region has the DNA TGCAGCGTCGTGGGAACCGGGACAGGGGGCGACGAGCAGTACTTC.

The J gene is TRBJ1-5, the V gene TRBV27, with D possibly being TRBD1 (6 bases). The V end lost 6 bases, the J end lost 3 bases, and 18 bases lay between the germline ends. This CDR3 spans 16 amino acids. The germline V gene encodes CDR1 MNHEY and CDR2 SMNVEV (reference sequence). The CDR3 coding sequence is TGTGCCAGCAGGCAACAGGGACCCAAGCCCAATCAGCCCCAGCATTTT. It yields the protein CASRQQGPKPNQPQHF.

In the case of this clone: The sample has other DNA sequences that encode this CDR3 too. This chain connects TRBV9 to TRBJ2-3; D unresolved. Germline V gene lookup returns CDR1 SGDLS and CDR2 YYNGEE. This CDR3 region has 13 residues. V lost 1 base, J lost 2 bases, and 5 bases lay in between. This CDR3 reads CASSVWTTDTQYF. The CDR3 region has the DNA TGTGCCAGCAGCGTATGGACCACAGATACGCAGTATTTT.

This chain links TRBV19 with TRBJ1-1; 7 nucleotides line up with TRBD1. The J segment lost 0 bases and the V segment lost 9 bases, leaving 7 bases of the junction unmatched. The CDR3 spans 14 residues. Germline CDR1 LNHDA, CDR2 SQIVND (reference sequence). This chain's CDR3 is CASQGGTLNTEAFF. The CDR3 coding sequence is TGTGCCAGCCAGGGGGGGACATTGAACACTGAAGCTTTCTTT.

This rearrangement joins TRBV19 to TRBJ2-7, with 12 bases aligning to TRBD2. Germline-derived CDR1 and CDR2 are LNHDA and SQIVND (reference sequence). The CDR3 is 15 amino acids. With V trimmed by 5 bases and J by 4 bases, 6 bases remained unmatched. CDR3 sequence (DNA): TGTGCCAGTAGTGATCGGACTAGCGGGAATTACGAGCAGTACTTC. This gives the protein CASSDRTSGNYEQYF.

The CDR3 sequence: CASSQGTFDYGYTF. The CDR3 nucleotides read TGCGCCAGCAGCCAGGGGACGTTTGACTATGGCTACACCTTC. V is TRBV4-3 and J is TRBJ1-2; possibly TRBD1 for D (5 bases). Germline-derived CDR1 and CDR2 are LGHNA and YSLEER. Trimming took off 3 bases at V and 3 bases at J, with 11 bases between the two ends. The CDR3 runs to 14 residues.

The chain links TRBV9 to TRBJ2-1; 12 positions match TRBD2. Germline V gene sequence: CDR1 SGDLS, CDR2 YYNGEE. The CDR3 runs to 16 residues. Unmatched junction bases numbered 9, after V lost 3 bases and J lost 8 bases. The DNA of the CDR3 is TGTGCCAGCAGCGCCCTGACTAGCGGGAGATGGGATGAGCAGTTCTTC. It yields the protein CASSALTSGRWDEQFF. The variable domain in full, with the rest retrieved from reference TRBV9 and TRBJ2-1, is DSGVTQTPKHLITATGQRVTLRCSPRSGDLSVYWYQQSLDQGLQFLIQYYNGEERAKGNILERFSAQQFPDLHSELNLSSLELGDSALYFCASSALTSGRWDEQFFGPGTRLTVL.

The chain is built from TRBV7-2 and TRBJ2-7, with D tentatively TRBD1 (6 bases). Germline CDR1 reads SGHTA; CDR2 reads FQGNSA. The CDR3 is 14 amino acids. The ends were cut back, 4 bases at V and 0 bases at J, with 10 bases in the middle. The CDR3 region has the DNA TGTGCCAGCAGCTCGTGGGGGCCCTCCTACGAGCAGTACTTC. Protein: CASSSWGPSYEQYF.